One T cell receptor (beta chain) is described in this entry. Its recognized antigen is unknown. Within one base of it there is no much larger clone, and no base qualities were kept. This entry is derived from a study of cytomegalovirus exposure and HLA in healthy donors (dated by TCRdb to the late 2010s). Study-wide context: In an earlier analysis of about 560 of the donors, around 290 Gb of sequence data and 100 million or so unique TCR beta sequences from about 180 million T cells were reported. Of the roughly 430 genotyped donors, approximately 83% fell in the genetic ancestry cluster associated with self-reported Caucasian donors. Approximately 330 gigabases of sequencing data and 91 million or so unique TCR sequences made up an early release that covered about 640 HLA-typed donors. Donor age, sex, ethnicity and CMV serostatus were compiled alongside the repertoire data. Several DR-DQ haplotypes were handled as single units for association and clustering, since linkage in the cohort was strong. High-throughput TCR immunosequencing, statistical association of individual TCRs with disease status, and machine learning were combined to predict cytomegalovirus infection status. In the later analysis, no new phenotypic data were used to find candidate immune exposures; instead, reliance was placed on TCR beta sequences and their occurrence across donors. In a later genetic analysis, genome-wide SNP genotypes for about 55% of the roughly 700 donors were used, and that subset was treated as a discovery cohort. The study was designed to test whether signatures of past pathogen exposure could be identified by cataloging public T cell receptors. Typing coverage differed by locus: A, B, C, DRB1 and DQB1 were typed in roughly 629-630 donors, DQA1 in about 500, DPA1 in over 600, and DPB1 in just under 490. The study profiled the T cell repertoires of more than 500 subjects by immunosequencing and related them to cytomegalovirus serostatus. HLA typing covered class I and class II loci at four-digit resolution. To decide whether each TCR beta V gene segment behaved as functional or pseudogenic, an earlier analysis of approximately 620 of the donors relied on high-throughput TCR beta sequencing. In a later analysis, previously published TCR beta repertoires from several hundred donors were re-analyzed and high-resolution HLA genotyping was added so that TCR occurrence patterns could be studied. Every repertoire in the discovery cohort had been generated on one and the same sequencing platform. Besides the first cohort of around 700 subjects, a separate validation cohort made up of 120 different subjects was used. On average, about 240,000 unique TCR beta nucleotide sequences were sequenced per donor among 350 to 400 genotyped donors of the cohort, with approximately 18% of those sequences being non-productive.

Study-wide findings and limitations: A cluster of highly shared sequence variants was judged likely to be a technical artifact of the sequencing pipeline. Some IMGT-functional V segments, including TRBV6-2 and TRBV6-3, could not be told apart with the 87-base-pair reads, so those segments were excluded. According to a later analysis, most CMV-associated TCR beta chains appeared to be HLA-restricted, and the HLA associations seemed to be driven largely by CMV exposure. Because HLA typing was missing for some donors at each locus, association tests included only the typed subset. A total of some 180 TCR beta chains were listed by the study as associated with cytomegalovirus. According to the authors, the approach could potentially be generalized to other disease states and immunological phenotypes. About 15 rarely observed V segments, including chromosome 9 orphons, were excluded from the earlier analysis of a few hundred of the donors because counts were too low. A later analysis found that TCR association rates varied across HLA loci, with DRB1 alleles showing the most associated TCRs and HLA-C alleles the fewest. When HLA alleles, especially DR and DQ, strongly co-occurred, attributing TCR associations to individual alleles was difficult. Presence/absence analyses assumed roughly uniform sequencing depth across donors, an assumption that may not hold. For the cohort, immune exposure information was limited to CMV serostatus. An association between a missense DCLRE1C variant and V-gene and J-gene trimming of TCR beta chains was found in a later genetic analysis and replicated in an independent cohort. In vitro tests confirmed that three of the cytomegalovirus-associated TCR beta chains recognize cytomegalovirus antigens. Compared with the roughly 670-donor mean, donors in an Asian-associated ancestry cluster had fewer N-insertions in productive TCRs, according to a later genetic analysis. Only TCR beta chains were sequenced in this cohort, and the absence of alpha or paired-chain data limited detectable features. Most TCR sequences were seen in very few donors, while some public TCRs were found in many individuals. In a later analysis, 15,000 to 20,000 TCR beta sequences were associated with specific HLA alleles at a false discovery rate of 0.05. The classifier was reported to diagnose cytomegalovirus status with high specificity and sensitivity in both the original cohort and the validation cohort. An earlier analysis of 587 of the donors showed that most TCR beta V segments appeared in productive rearrangements either about 90% or about 30% of the time, which broadly matched IMGT annotations. A later analysis found that HLA-associated TCR beta chains were more clonally expanded and had lower generation probabilities than equally common non-associated chains. Several of the top co-occurrence clusters appeared to be linked to parvovirus B19, influenza, CMV and Epstein-Barr virus, according to a later analysis. Correlated functional status among segregating V segments might be attributable to linkage disequilibrium, but an unknown experimental factor could not be ruled out. A further reported finding was that TCR beta sequences accurately predicted the HLA-A and HLA-B alleles for most subjects in the first cohort.

The cohort consisted of hundreds of healthy bone marrow donors. At the time of sampling, all cohort members were nominally healthy, though unrecorded immune exposures were likely present. The donor tested CMV seronegative, placing the donor among the 350 to 400 seronegative members of the cohort. Every donor gave a peripheral blood sample, and the peripheral blood mononuclear cells from that sample were used for TCR beta sequencing. Genomic DNA extraction from the blood cell samples was performed with the Qiagen DNeasy Blood Extraction Kit. Libraries were constructed by the immunoSEQ multiplex PCR assay. For the multiplex PCR, a mixture combining 60 forward primers for TCR Vbeta segments and 13 reverse primers for TCR Jbeta segments was used. The CDR3 region of rearranged TCR beta genes was amplified from genomic DNA by a multiplex PCR assay. On the Illumina HiSeq System, the amplified TCR beta libraries were sequenced as 87-base-pair reads. The paper's processing steps were these. Across the 670 or so repertoires, a later analysis counted tens of millions of unique TCR beta chains, approximately 10 million of which were shared by at least two donors. To remove PCR and sequencing errors, raw reads were error-corrected and collapsed into unique sequences using a nearest-neighbor algorithm that merged closely related sequences. Alignment of CDR3 sequences to IMGT reference sequences was used to assign V, D and J gene segments. For a sequence to be retained, at least a six-nucleotide match to both a V gene segment and a J gene segment was required. A rearrangement counted as productive if the CDR3 had no stop codons and remained in frame with V and J, and every other rearrangement counted as non-productive. CDR3 was defined by IMGT convention, running from the second conserved V-encoded cysteine to the conserved J-encoded phenylalanine. In an earlier analysis of more than 550 of the donors, sequences lacking an unambiguous match to a single V gene segment were excluded. In an earlier analysis of more than 500 of the donors, a V segment was called functional when productive rearrangements were above 56.7%, and segregating when the standard deviation between donors exceeded 5%. A statistical classification framework was built for diagnosing cytomegalovirus status from the catalog of TCR beta chain sequences. In a later analysis, TCR nucleotide sequences were compared against IMGT/GENE-DB human TR gene sequences so that V and J genes could be assigned. Using the TCRdist pipeline, a later analysis assigned CDR3 sequences along with most-parsimonious VDJ recombination scenarios. A later analysis defined each TCR beta chain by its CDR3 amino acid sequence plus V-gene family, and excluded reads lacking a unique V-gene family. As a way to deal with suspected cross-contamination and a sequencing artifact, a later analysis dropped more than 500 nucleotide sequences that were highly shared and had low generation probability. A later analysis calculated a clonal expansion index for each public chain from normalized within-repertoire ranks of inferred template counts. In a later analysis, generation probabilities were computed using a VDJ recombination model fitted to out-of-frame rearrangements, and the results were checked against IGoR. In a later analysis, TCR-TCR, TCR-HLA and TCR-CMV co-occurrence was scored with hypergeometric tests, and a repertoire-size bias correction was applied to TCR pairs. To estimate false discovery rates, a later analysis permuted the HLA or CMV assignments 20 times. In a later analysis, co-occurring TCRs were grouped with DBSCAN, and TCRdist sequence similarity was added when clustering was performed within HLA-allele-positive subsets. Repertoires with fewer than 30,000 or more than 120,000 public chains, plus five repertoires with anomalous nucleotide sharing, were excluded from co-occurrence clustering. TCRdb provides this immuneACCESS table in a form limited to in-frame rearrangements. Some clones are lacking; in checked studies, under half of them reflect an unresolved V gene, and why the rest are absent is not known. D and trimming come from the DNA, and the V and J calls and clone size come from that table. Across this sample there are 64,000 or so clones, with about 85% seen only once. About 10% of the sample is held by the ten biggest clonotypes.

CDR1 KGHSH and CDR2 LQKENI are derived from the germline V gene. The CDR3 goes from the cysteine to the phenylalanine over 15 residues. Only the CDR3 portion is preserved as DNA: 45 bases, with reading frame beginning at the first base. Cut back by 3 bases and 2 bases, the V and J ends lie 13 bases apart. Source material: PBMCs. The rearranged chain carries TRBV18 and TRBJ2-5, with the D gene uncertain. The receptor comes from a female donor in good health and CMV-seronegative. The bases are TGTGCCAGCTCACCGGTCGATTTACGGCAAGAGACCCAGTACTTC. It is translated as CASSPVDLRQETQYF.